The clone carrying this T cell receptor beta chain has only one observation. Its specificity is unknown. The CDR3 length is 14 residues. Looked up from germline, CDR1 is SGHVS and CDR2 is FNYEAQ. V shed 1 base and J shed 2 bases, with 8 bases lying between them. The source of the sample is a study of cytomegalovirus exposure and HLA in healthy donors. Study-wide points: Owing to their indistinguishability, certain V segments, notably TRBV6-2 and TRBV6-3, were excluded. Reported performance of the classifier showed diagnosis of cytomegalovirus status with high specificity and sensitivity.

PCR primers comprised 60 Vbeta and 13 Jbeta primers. Clones were sequenced by immunoSEQ multiplex PCR, and TCRdb holds only the in-frame ones, with some missing. The sample has 200,000 to 250,000 clones, approximately 79% seen once. The donors (healthy individuals) were bone marrow donors. Although they were nominally healthy when sampled, donors likely had unrecorded immune exposures. The source of this sequence is a man younger than 35 in good health and CMV-seronegative. The specimen sequenced was PBMCs. The chain has TRBV7-6 and TRBJ2-5; tentative D call: TRBD1 (5 bases). CDR3: CASSLGGRQETQYF. Written as DNA, the CDR3 is TGTGCCAGCAGCTTAGGGGGCAGACAAGAGACCCAGTACTTC.